The 32 T cell receptor beta chains below all came from one sample that was sequenced in a study of vaccination and CD4 T cells after COVID-19. Treatment of the sample: roughly ten-day PBMC culture with coronavirus spike peptide pools or control peptides (ViraFEST assay). Their target antigens are unknown. Sequence data for DNA of cultured CD4+ T cells were generated by the Oncomine TCR Beta short-read assay. TCRdb reprocessed the PCR reads with MiXCR, giving one entry per CDR3 protein. The sample holds about 15,000 distinct CDR3 sequences; around 40% are singletons and the top ten take 20% to 25%. The sample comprised cultured CD4+ T cells from blood. Source of these receptors: a human donor with COVID-19.

This clonotype has only a few counts. This chain joins TRBV7-2 and TRBJ2-5; D call uncertain. The CDR3 loop spans 12 amino acids. V was clipped by 0 bases and J by 5 bases, with 4 bases between them. Germline loops: CDR1 SGHTA, CDR2 FQGNSA. Here the CDR3 reads CASSLAGETQYF. CDR3 nucleotides: TGTGCCAGCAGCTTAGCGGGTGAGACCCAGTACTTC.

This clonotype was detected only a few times. This chain connects TRBV2 to TRBJ1-6; D call uncertain. Germline CDR1 SNHLY, CDR2 FYNNEI. The CDR3 has 11 residues. Trimming took 10 bases from V and 8 from J, leaving 9 bases between them. DNA for the CDR3: TGTGCCACCTCAGGAGATTCACCCCTCCACTTT. Amino acid sequence: CATSGDSPLHF.

This clonotype was recorded a few times. The chain joins TRBV19 to TRBJ1-1; D call uncertain. This CDR3 is built from 11 residues. In germline, CDR1 is LNHDA, CDR2 SQIVND (reference sequence). Between the trimmed V and J ends, which lost 7 bases and 5 bases, there was a span of 8 bases. The CDR3 coding sequence is TGTGCCAGTACCTTTCGGACTGAAGCTTTCTTT. Translation gives CASTFRTEAFF.

The chain carries TRBV10-3 and TRBJ1-2; 7 nucleotides match TRBD1. The CDR3 has 14 residues. V was clipped by 10 bases and J by 4 bases; unmatched bases: 12. Germline V gene lookup returns CDR1 ENHRY and CDR2 SYGVKD. The CDR3: CASIPETGSYGYTF. The DNA for the CDR3 is TGTGCCAGCATCCCCGAGACAGGGAGCTATGGCTACACCTTC.

The chain combines TRBV28 with TRBJ1-6, with TRBD1 matching 8 bases. The trim removed 6 bases at V and 3 bases at J, leaving 10 bases unmatched. Germline CDR1 is MDHEN and CDR2 is SYDVKM. The CDR3 sequence is 17 residues long. This CDR3 reads CASSSLGQGIYNSPLHF. DNA of the CDR3: TGTGCCAGCAGCTCCCTCGGACAGGGTATCTATAATTCACCCCTCCACTTT.

Only a few counts were recorded for this clonotype. This chain uses TRBV11-2 with TRBJ1-2; the D is unclear. The ends were cut back, 5 bases at V and 5 bases at J, with 9 bases in the middle. From germline, CDR1 is SGHAT and CDR2 FQNNGV. There are 12 residues in the CDR3. The CDR3 DNA sequence: TGTGCCAGCAGCATATCACGTTATGGCTACACCTTC. This encodes CASSISRYGYTF.

CDR3 loop: CASSPGLLRETQYF. DNA of the CDR3: TGTGCCAGCAGTCCCGGACTGCTCCGGGAGACCCAGTACTTC. The gene calls are TRBV6-2 or TRBV6-3 and TRBJ2-5; a weak D match, TRBD2 (5 bases). Germline loops: CDR1 MNHEY, CDR2 SVGEGT. The V end was cut by 5 bases, the J end by 5 bases, with 15 bases between. This CDR3 is built from 14 residues.

The chain joins TRBV28 to TRBJ1-5, with a weak D call TRBD1 (6 bases). The germline V gene encodes CDR1 MDHEN and CDR2 SYDVKM. Trimming cost V 5 bases and J 7 bases, with 18 bases left between them. The CDR3 is 15 residues long. The CDR3 loop is CASSPTGGAGQPQHF. The DNA for the CDR3 is TGTGCCAGCAGTCCCACTGGGGGGGCCGGGCAGCCCCAGCATTTT.

The gene calls are TRBV6-1 and TRBJ2-6, with 10 bases fitting TRBD1. Germline CDR1 and CDR2: MNHNS and SASEGT. The CDR3 sequence is 14 residues long. V shed 6 bases and J 10 bases; nucleotides not matched to a gene: 6. CDR3 bases: TGTGCCAGCAGCGAGACAGGGGGCTTGAACGTCCTGACTTTC. Its translation: CASSETGGLNVLTF.

V is TRBV15 and J is TRBJ1-4; D not resolved. The CDR3 has 12 residues. Germline V gene lookup returns CDR1 LNHNV and CDR2 YYDKDF (reference sequence). V was clipped by 3 bases and J by 7 bases, with 6 bases between them. CDR3 sequence: CATSRAAEKLFF. In nucleotides, the CDR3 is TGTGCCACCAGCAGGGCCGCTGAAAAACTGTTTTTT.

This clonotype was picked up a small number of times. This rearrangement joins TRBV6-2 or TRBV6-3 to TRBJ1-2; D is undetermined. Between the trimmed V and J ends, which lost 5 bases and 8 bases, there was a span of 15 bases. The V gene's germline CDR1 is MNHEY and CDR2 SVGEGT. There are 13 residues in the CDR3. The CDR3 is CASSPGPSRGYTF. CDR3 DNA sequence: TGTGCCAGCAGTCCTGGACCCTCTCGAGGCTACACCTTC.

This chain joins TRBV5-4 and TRBJ2-3, with 9 positions matching TRBD2. This CDR3 comprises 15 residues. Trimming cost V 2 bases and J 5 bases; bases outside gene matches: 6. The germline gives CDR1 SGHNT, CDR2 YYREEE (reference sequence). CDR3 sequence reads: CASSFQRGDGDTQYF. The CDR3, as DNA: TGTGCCAGCAGCTTTCAGCGGGGGGATGGAGATACGCAGTATTTT.

This clonotype was recorded a few times. CDR3 nucleotides: TGTGCCACTTCGACAGGGAAGAACACCGGGGAGCTGTTTTTT. This encodes CATSTGKNTGELFF. This chain connects TRBV24-1 to TRBJ2-2; TRBD1 matches 7 bases. V lost 10 bases, J lost 1 base, and 5 bases stayed unmatched. This CDR3 is built from 14 residues. Germline V gene data show CDR1 as KGHDR and CDR2 as SFDVKD.

The rearrangement links TRBV6-1 to TRBJ2-7, with 9 bases fitting TRBD1. Germline V lookup: CDR1 MNHNS, CDR2 SASEGT. The V segment lost 6 bases and the J segment 5 bases; nucleotides outside the gene matches: 11. This CDR3 spans 15 amino acids. CDR3 amino acids: CASSGTGTGWDEQYF. CDR3 sequence (DNA): TGTGCCAGCAGCGGGACCGGGACAGGGTGGGACGAGCAGTACTTC.

CDR3 sequence: CASSTSGGYNEQFF. The CDR3 DNA reads as TGTGCCAGCTCGACTAGCGGGGGCTACAATGAGCAGTTCTTC. V gene TRBV18 combines with J gene TRBJ2-1; 12 bases fit TRBD2. CDR1 is KGHSH, CDR2 LQKENI, per germline. The CDR3 runs 14 residues. Unmatched junction bases numbered 0, after V lost 6 bases and J lost 3 bases.

The DNA of the CDR3 is TGTGCCACCCCAACAGGGGACCGTGGCTCCTACGAGCAGTACTTC. This translates into CATPTGDRGSYEQYF. The V call is TRBV24-1, the J call TRBJ2-7, with 7 bases aligning to TRBD1. The CDR3 extends over 15 amino acids. Germline V gene sequence: CDR1 KGHDR, CDR2 SFDVKD. V gave up 9 bases and J gave up 0 bases; unmatched junction bases: 10.

The chain has TRBV27 and TRBJ1-2; TRBD1 is a possible D gene (6 bases). In germline, CDR1 is MNHEY, CDR2 SMNVEV (reference sequence). The length of the CDR3 is 12 residues. V was pared by 5 bases and J by 8 bases, with 12 bases between. The chain's CDR3 is CASSRGAGGYTF. In DNA form, the CDR3 reads TGTGCCAGCAGTCGGGGGGCGGGCGGCTACACCTTC.

The genes are TRBV28 and TRBJ2-2; TRBD2 agrees at 8 bases. Unmatched junction bases numbered 11, after V lost 5 bases and J lost 6 bases. This CDR3 has 16 amino acids. Per germline, CDR1 MDHEN and CDR2 SYDVKM. The CDR3 is CASSLLAGGASGELFF. As DNA, the CDR3 is TGTGCCAGCAGTCTTCTTGCGGGGGGAGCCTCCGGGGAGCTGTTTTTT.

The chain's CDR3 is CASKEGAFNSPLHF. The CDR3 DNA follows: TGTGCCAGTAAGGAGGGGGCCTTTAATTCACCCCTCCACTTT. This chain uses TRBV19 with TRBJ1-6, with 7 nucleotides matching TRBD1. The V and J ends lost 7 bases and 6 bases, in that order; junction bases with no gene match: 6. Germline lookup yields CDR1 LNHDA and CDR2 SQIVND (reference sequence). The CDR3 runs 14 residues.

The chain has TRBV7-2 and TRBJ1-2; D not certain. The CDR3 contains 15 residues. Germline values: CDR1 SGHTA, CDR2 FQGNSA. Trimming left V 1 base short and J 2 bases short, with 11 bases between. CDR3 coding DNA: TGTGCCAGCAGCTTAGATGCGGTACGGAACTATGGCTACACCTTC. Amino acids: CASSLDAVRNYGYTF.

CDR3 sequence: CASSFLTANYQETQYF. CDR3 nucleotide sequence: TGTGCCAGCAGCTTCCTCACAGCCAATTACCAAGAGACCCAGTACTTC. The V call is TRBV5-6, the J call TRBJ2-5, with no clear D. This CDR3 has 16 residues. V lost 2 bases and J lost 0, with 14 bases in between. Looked up from germline, CDR1 is SGHDT and CDR2 is YYEEEE. The variable domain in full, completed from reference TRBV5-6 and TRBJ2-5, reads DAGVTQSPTHLIKTRGQQVTLRCSPKSGHDTVSWYQQALGQGPQFIFQYYEEEERQRGNFPDRFSGHQFPNYSSELNVNALLLGDSALYLCASSFLTANYQETQYFGPGTRLLVL.

The V and J genes are TRBV20-1 and TRBJ2-4; 9 bases fit TRBD1. The DNA end is a closer match to TRBJ2-7, so the J assignment may be wrong. Germline V gives CDR1 DFQATT, CDR2 SNEGSKA (reference sequence). The length of the CDR3 is 14 residues. CDR3 bases: TGCAGTGCTCGGACAGGGGATCGATATTCCGAGCAGTACTTC. This translates into CSARTGDRYSEQYF.

This rearrangement joins TRBV7-2 to TRBJ1-1; D is unclear. The CDR3 sequence is 14 residues long. In germline, CDR1 is SGHTA, CDR2 FQGNSA. V was trimmed by 4 bases and J by 3 bases, leaving 12 bases between them. The CDR3 nucleotides read TGTGCCAGCAGCTCCGAGGGAGGGTACACTGAAGCTTTCTTT. Protein sequence: CASSSEGGYTEAFF.

In its sample, this clonotype was seen a few times. This chain links TRBV6-1 with TRBJ1-2; D uncertain. The V and J ends lost 4 bases and 0 bases respectively, with 12 bases between them. The CDR3 sequence is 15 residues long. Germline assignment: CDR1 MNHNS and CDR2 SASEGT. The CDR3 DNA reads TGTGCCAGCAGTGTAAAAACCGAGACTAACTATGGCTACACCTTC. Encoded protein: CASSVKTETNYGYTF.

This clonotype was observed a few times. The CDR3 is CASSLAGWEQYF. The CDR3 DNA sequence: TGTGCCAGCAGCTTAGCCGGATGGGAGCAGTACTTC. V and J are TRBV7-8 and TRBJ2-7; no firm D call. Trimming took 0 bases from V and 7 from J, leaving 7 bases between them. CDR3 length: 12 amino acids. Per the germline V gene, CDR1 is SGHVS and CDR2 is FQNEAQ.

The genes are TRBV29-1 and TRBJ1-1, with a weak D call TRBD1 (5 bases). Germline V gene lookup returns CDR1 SQVTM and CDR2 ANQGSEA. There are 14 residues in the CDR3. V lost 6 bases and J 2 bases, leaving 16 bases between the germline ends. The CDR3: CSVRGGQGNTEAFF. The CDR3 nucleotides read TGCAGCGTGCGAGGAGGACAAGGCAACACTGAAGCTTTCTTT.

This chain links TRBV11-2 with TRBJ1-1; 7 bases are shared with TRBD1. V shed 5 bases and J 1 base; nucleotides not matched to a gene: 13. The V gene's germline CDR1 is SGHAT and CDR2 FQNNGV. The CDR3 is 17 amino acids. CDR3 in amino acids: CASSPTGNPGGNTEAFF. CDR3 nucleotides: TGTGCCAGCAGCCCAACAGGGAACCCAGGGGGGAACACTGAAGCTTTCTTT.

This clonotype has a handful of counts. The rearrangement links TRBV5-8 to TRBJ2-5, with 10 bases fitting TRBD1. Germline CDR1 SGHTS, CDR2 YDEGEE. This CDR3 is 14 amino acids long. Losses at the gene ends were 4 bases for V and 4 bases for J; bases not matched to a gene: 4. The CDR3 DNA is TGTGCCAGCAGCAGACGGACAGGGGGAGAGACCCAGTACTTC. This sequence encodes CASSRRTGGETQYF.

This clonotype was seen a few times. The chain uses TRBV10-3 and TRBJ1-3, with a weak D call TRBD1 (6 bases). V lost 0 bases, J lost 4 bases, and 13 bases lay in between. Germline loops: CDR1 ENHRY, CDR2 SYGVKD. The CDR3 is 16 residues long. CDR3 sequence: CAISESRVRGGNTIYF. CDR3 sequence (DNA): TGTGCCATCAGTGAGTCCCGCGTCAGGGGAGGAAACACCATATATTTT.

The chain carries TRBV12-3 or TRBV12-4 and TRBJ1-2; TRBD1 matches 7 bases. The CDR3 sequence is 12 residues long. The junction had 9 bases not matched to a gene; V was cut back by 5 bases and J by 12 bases. The DNA of the CDR3 is TGTGCCAGCAGTACTCCAGGACAGGTCCACACCTTC. Encoded protein: CASSTPGQVHTF.

The V and J genes are TRBV30 and TRBJ2-7; D gene unclear. Trimming removed 5 bases at V and 0 bases at J, with 17 bases between. The CDR3 is 15 residues long. The germline gives CDR1 GTSNPN, CDR2 SVGIG (reference sequence). The CDR3 region is CAWGPPSRNSYEQYF. The CDR3 coding sequence is TGTGCCTGGGGTCCCCCCAGTAGAAACTCCTACGAGCAGTACTTC. The entire variable domain, with the rest obtained from reference TRBV30 and TRBJ2-7, is as follows: SQTIHQWPATLVQPVGSPLSLECTVEGTSNPNLYWYRQAAGRGLQLLFYSVGIGQISSEVPQNLSASRPQDRQFILSSKKLLLSDSGFYLCAWGPPSRNSYEQYFGPGTRLTVT.

In its sample, this clonotype was seen a few times. The CDR3 DNA is TGTGCCAGCAGCTTAGACAGGGGTGGCTACACCTTC. This encodes CASSLDRGGYTF. This rearrangement joins TRBV7-2 to TRBJ1-2; 7 bases map to TRBD1. V trimming: 1 base; J trimming: 7 bases; junction bases outside the gene matches: 0. The CDR3 covers 12 residues. Looked up from germline, CDR1 is SGHTA and CDR2 is FQGNSA. Full variable domain (outside the CDR3, taken from reference TRBV7-2 and TRBJ1-2): GAGVSQSPSNKVTEKGKDVELRCDPISGHTALYWYRQSLGQGLEFLIYFQGNSAPDKSGLPSDRFSAERTGGSVSTLTIQRTQQEDSAVYLCASSLDRGGYTFGSGTRLTVV.